This T cell receptor beta chain derives from a study of shared clonotypes between healthy human individuals. Turning to the study itself: The study used three CD4 naive, three CD4 memory, two CD8 naive and one CD8 memory plate per donor.

Within Nashville, Tennessee resided all donors, each a Caucasian adult. Subsets obtained from CD4+ cells comprised CD45RA+ naive and CD45RA-negative memory cells. The germline V gene has CDR1 GTSNPN and CDR2 SVGIG (reference sequence). This CDR3 comprises 13 residues. V was trimmed by 1 base and J by 4 bases, leaving 10 bases between them. Method: immunoSEQ multiplex PCR; TCRdb's copy keeps in-frame clones and lacks some. The sample lists more than 2 million clones; under 97% were seen once. This clone has a single count. V and J are TRBV30 and TRBJ1-2; D uncertain. The TCR comes from a man between 18 and 29 years old in good health. The source material was naive CD4+ T cells sorted from blood. The subset denotes: CD45RA+ positively selected. This CDR3 reads CAWSEEGGYGYTF. DNA of the CDR3: TGTGCCTGGAGTGAGGAGGGTGGCTATGGCTACACCTTC. Based on the CDR3 plus reference TRBV30 and TRBJ1-2, the full variable domain is SQTIHQWPATLVQPVGSPLSLECTVEGTSNPNLYWYRQAAGRGLQLLFYSVGIGQISSEVPQNLSASRPQDRQFILSSKKLLLSDSGFYLCAWSEEGGYGYTFGSGTRLTVV.